Listed here are 15 T cell receptor beta chains from one sample, sequenced in a study of blood T cell repertoires in COVID-19 (dated by TCRdb to between 2020 and 2021). Preparation of the library involved the immunoSEQ multiplex PCR assay. TCRdb obtained this table from immuneACCESS and retained in-frame rearrangements with V and J assigned. These tables miss some clones; where compared with another copy, unresolved V genes account for less than half of the shortfall, and the remainder is unexplained. A total of over 130,000 clones appear in this sample, 75% to 90% of them only once. Clones ranked in the top ten supply more than 9.5% of the sample. Sequences were obtained from peripheral blood. These receptors originate from a woman aged 80 or over with acute or convalescent COVID-19.

The chain combines TRBV7-9 with TRBJ1-1, with 9 bases identical to TRBD1. Unmatched junction bases numbered 15, after V lost 5 bases and J lost 8 bases. CDR1 SEHNR and CDR2 FQNEAQ come from the germline V gene (reference sequence). This CDR3 has 16 amino acids. CDR3 protein: CASSPWTGVITKEAFF. The CDR3 nucleotides read TGTGCCAGCAGCCCCTGGACAGGGGTTATAACAAAGGAAGCTTTCTTT.

The chain recombines TRBV5-1 with TRBJ2-5; D might be TRBD2 (6 bases). CDR3 size: 15 residues. Between the trimmed V and J ends, which lost 3 bases and 5 bases, there was a span of 17 bases. CDR1 and CDR2 (germline): SGHRS, YFSETQ. Here the CDR3 DNA reads TGCGCCAGCAGCTCAACCGGGAGTTTGGGGGAGACCCAGTACTTC. This translates into CASSSTGSLGETQYF.

The chain is built from TRBV6-2 or TRBV6-3 and TRBJ2-7, with 10 bases that match TRBD1. CDR3 length: 19 amino acids. Per the germline V gene, CDR1 is MNHEY and CDR2 is SVGEGT. The V gene end was trimmed by 2 bases and the J gene end by 6 bases; junction bases not matched to a gene: 19. The chain's CDR3 is CASSYERTRQGASRREQYF. The DNA for the CDR3 is TGTGCCAGCAGTTACGAACGAACCCGACAGGGGGCGTCTCGGCGCGAGCAGTACTTC.

This clone was counted a single time. The J gene is TRBJ1-4, the V gene TRBV24-1; 9 bases match TRBD1. The CDR3 sequence is 16 residues long. CDR1 is KGHDR and CDR2 is SFDVKD in the germline V gene. Unmatched junction bases numbered 11, after V lost 6 bases and J lost 7 bases. The CDR3: CATSNGQGKDSEKLFF. CDR3 nucleotides: TGTGCCACCAGTAATGGACAGGGGAAGGATTCTGAAAAACTGTTTTTT.

The rearrangement uses TRBV10-3 and TRBJ2-1; TRBD2 aligns across 8 bases. The V gene's germline CDR1 is ENHRY and CDR2 SYGVKD. This CDR3 is built from 15 residues. After removal of 3 bases from V and 4 bases from J, the junction contained 5 bases not matched to a gene. This CDR3 is CAISDGGAFYNEQFF. CDR3 in DNA: TGTGCCATCAGTGACGGGGGGGCCTTTTACAATGAGCAGTTCTTC.

The V and J genes are TRBV2 and TRBJ2-3; perhaps TRBD2 as D (5 bases). This CDR3 has 11 amino acids. Germline CDR1 is SNHLY and CDR2 is FYNNEI. V lost 8 bases and J 2 bases, leaving 5 bases between the germline ends. The CDR3 DNA reads as TGTGCCAGCGGACTCACAGATACGCAGTATTTT. Translated, it gives CASGLTDTQYF.

The gene calls are TRBV20-1 and TRBJ1-6; TRBD1 might be the D (5 bases). The CDR3 consists of 14 residues. Per germline, CDR1 DFQATT and CDR2 SNEGSKA (reference sequence). V was clipped by 3 bases and J by 9 bases, with 15 bases between them. The CDR3 loop is CSASIPGLRSPLHF. The DNA for the CDR3 is TGCAGTGCTAGTATCCCGGGACTTCGTTCACCCCTCCACTTT.

V usage is TRBV5-1 and J usage is TRBJ2-7; a weak D match, TRBD2 (6 bases). The CDR3 has 14 amino acids. V was clipped by 4 bases and J by 3 bases, with 14 bases between them. The germline gives CDR1 SGHRS, CDR2 YFSETQ. DNA for the CDR3: TGCGCCAGCAGCCATGGGGGGACTCTCTACGAGCAGTACTTC. Its translation: CASSHGGTLYEQYF.

The chain has TRBV3-1 (or the pseudogene TRBV3-2) and TRBJ1-2; D remains ambiguous. CDR3 length: 14 amino acids. CDR1 is LGHDT, CDR2 YNNKEL, per germline (reference sequence). V gave up 4 bases and J gave up 0 bases, with 9 bases separating them. The DNA of the CDR3 is TGTGCCAGCAGCCGGGCAAGTTCTAACTATGGCTACACCTTC. Translating it yields CASSRASSNYGYTF.

The V and J genes are TRBV6-5 and TRBJ1-2; tentatively, D is TRBD1 (6 bases). The ends were cut back, 0 bases at V and 10 bases at J, with 12 bases in the middle. Germline V gene sequence: CDR1 MNHEY, CDR2 SVGAGI. The CDR3 has 13 residues. The CDR3 sequence: CASSYSQGQHYTF. The CDR3 nucleotides are TGTGCCAGCAGTTACTCCCAGGGACAACACTACACCTTC.

This chain links TRBV18 with TRBJ2-7; 8 bases are a match to TRBD2. The CDR3 spans 13 residues. With 6 bases clipped from V and 3 bases from J, the junction kept 4 bases outside the gene matches. Looked up from germline, CDR1 is KGHSH and CDR2 is LQKENI. CDR3 sequence reads: CASSPGGGYEQYF. The CDR3 DNA reads TGTGCCAGCTCCCCGGGGGGGGGCTACGAGCAGTACTTC.

This rearrangement joins TRBV4-2 to TRBJ1-1, with 7 bases aligning to TRBD1. The CDR3 extends over 16 amino acids. V lost 2 bases to trimming and J lost 1 base; unmatched junction nucleotides: 7. Per the germline V gene, CDR1 is LGHNA and CDR2 is YNFKEQ. CDR3 residues: CASSQQNGQANTEAFF. The DNA of the CDR3 is TGTGCCAGCAGCCAACAGAACGGACAGGCGAACACTGAAGCTTTCTTT.

This clone has just a few counts. The V call is TRBV4-1, the J call TRBJ1-1; D unresolved. V lost 4 bases and J 5 bases, leaving 14 bases between the germline ends. Germline-derived CDR1 and CDR2 are MGHRA and YSYEKL. The CDR3 extends over 14 amino acids. The CDR3 nucleotides read TGCGCCAGCAGCCCTCGCGAGGGAGGAACTGAAGCTTTCTTT. Translating gives CASSPREGGTEAFF.

The rearrangement links TRBV6-6 to TRBJ2-2, with D perhaps matching TRBD2 (5 bases). CDR1 and CDR2 from the germline V gene are MNHNY and SVGAGI (reference sequence). Between the trimmed V and J ends, which lost 7 bases and 0 bases, there was a span of 12 bases. The CDR3 runs to 15 residues. The CDR3: CASNPRGSNTGELFF. In nucleotides, the CDR3 is TGTGCCAGCAACCCTCGAGGGTCGAACACCGGGGAGCTGTTTTTT.

The chain combines TRBV7-3 with TRBJ2-1; 12 nucleotides agree with TRBD1. V lost 5 bases to trimming and J lost 6 bases; unmatched junction nucleotides: 5. Per the germline V gene, CDR1 is SGHTA and CDR2 is FQGTGA. CDR3 length: 15 residues. The CDR3 bases are TGTGCCAGCAGCGAGGGACAGGGGGCGAGCAATGAGCAGTTCTTC. Translation: CASSEGQGASNEQFF.